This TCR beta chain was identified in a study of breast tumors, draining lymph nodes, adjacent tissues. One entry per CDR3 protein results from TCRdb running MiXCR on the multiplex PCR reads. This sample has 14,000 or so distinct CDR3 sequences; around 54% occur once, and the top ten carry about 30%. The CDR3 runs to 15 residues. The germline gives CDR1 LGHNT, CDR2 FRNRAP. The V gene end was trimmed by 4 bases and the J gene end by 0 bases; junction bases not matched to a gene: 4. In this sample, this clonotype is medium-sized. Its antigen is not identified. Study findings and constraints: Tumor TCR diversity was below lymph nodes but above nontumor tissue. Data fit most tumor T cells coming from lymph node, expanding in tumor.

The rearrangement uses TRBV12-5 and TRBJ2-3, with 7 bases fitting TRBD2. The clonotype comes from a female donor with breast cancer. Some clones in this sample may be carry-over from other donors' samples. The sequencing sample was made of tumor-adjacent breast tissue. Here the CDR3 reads CASGWSGASTDTQYF. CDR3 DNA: TGTGCTAGTGGTTGGAGCGGGGCTAGCACAGATACGCAGTATTTT. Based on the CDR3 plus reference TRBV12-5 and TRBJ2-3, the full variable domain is DARVTQTPRHKVTEMGQEVTMRCQPILGHNTVFWYRQTMMQGLELLAYFRNRAPLDDSGMPKDRFSAEMPDATLATLKIQPSEPRDSAVYFCASGWSGASTDTQYFGPGTRLTVL.